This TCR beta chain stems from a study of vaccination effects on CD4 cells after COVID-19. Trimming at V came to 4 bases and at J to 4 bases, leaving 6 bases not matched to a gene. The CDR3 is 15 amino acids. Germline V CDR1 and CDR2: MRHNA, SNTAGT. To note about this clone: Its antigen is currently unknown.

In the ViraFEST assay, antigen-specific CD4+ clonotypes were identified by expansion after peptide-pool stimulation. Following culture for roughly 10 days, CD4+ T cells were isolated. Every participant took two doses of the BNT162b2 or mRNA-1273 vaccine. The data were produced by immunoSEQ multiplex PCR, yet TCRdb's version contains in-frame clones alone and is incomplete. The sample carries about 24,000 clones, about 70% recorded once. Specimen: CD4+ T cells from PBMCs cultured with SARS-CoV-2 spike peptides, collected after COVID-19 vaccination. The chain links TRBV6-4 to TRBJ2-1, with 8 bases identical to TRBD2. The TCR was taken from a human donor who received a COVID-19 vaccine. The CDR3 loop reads CASSVETGGYNEQFF. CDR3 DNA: TGTGCCAGCAGTGTAGAGACGGGGGGGTACAATGAGCAGTTCTTC.